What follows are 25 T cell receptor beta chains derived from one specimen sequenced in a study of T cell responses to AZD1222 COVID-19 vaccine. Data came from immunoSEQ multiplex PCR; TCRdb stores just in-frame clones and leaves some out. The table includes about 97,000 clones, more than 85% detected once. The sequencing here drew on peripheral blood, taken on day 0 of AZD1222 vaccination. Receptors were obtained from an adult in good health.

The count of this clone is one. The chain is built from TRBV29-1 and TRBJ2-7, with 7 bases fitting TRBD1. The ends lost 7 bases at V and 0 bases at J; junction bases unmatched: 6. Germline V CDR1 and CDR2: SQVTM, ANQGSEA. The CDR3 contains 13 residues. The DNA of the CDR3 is TGCAGCGCCCGGGACAGCTACTCCTACGAGCAGTACTTC. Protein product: CSARDSYSYEQYF.

The chain's CDR3 is CASSLDFYGYTF. The CDR3 nucleotides are TGCGCCAGCAGCTTGGACTTCTATGGCTACACCTTC. V gene TRBV5-1 combines with J gene TRBJ1-2; D is uncertain. The V gene's germline CDR1 is SGHRS and CDR2 YFSETQ. Trimming stripped 0 bases from V and 4 bases from J, with 4 bases between. The CDR3 extends over 12 amino acids.

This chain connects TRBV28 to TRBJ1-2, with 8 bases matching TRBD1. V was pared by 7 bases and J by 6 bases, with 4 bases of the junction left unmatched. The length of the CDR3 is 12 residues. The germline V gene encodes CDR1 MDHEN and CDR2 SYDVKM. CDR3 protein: CASTPGGHGYTF. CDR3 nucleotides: TGTGCCAGCACCCCAGGGGGCCATGGCTACACCTTC.

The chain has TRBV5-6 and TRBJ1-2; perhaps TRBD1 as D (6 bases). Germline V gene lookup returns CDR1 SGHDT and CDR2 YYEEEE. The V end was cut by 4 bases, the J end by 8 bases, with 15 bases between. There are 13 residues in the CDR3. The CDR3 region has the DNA TGTGCCAGCAGCCCAACAGGGATGGACGGCTACACCTTC. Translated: CASSPTGMDGYTF.

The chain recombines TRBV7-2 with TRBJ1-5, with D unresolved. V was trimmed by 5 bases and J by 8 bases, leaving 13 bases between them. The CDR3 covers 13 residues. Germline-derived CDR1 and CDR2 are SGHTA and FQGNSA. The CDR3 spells CASSPEFREPQHF. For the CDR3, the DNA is TGTGCCAGCAGCCCGGAGTTTCGGGAGCCCCAGCATTTT.

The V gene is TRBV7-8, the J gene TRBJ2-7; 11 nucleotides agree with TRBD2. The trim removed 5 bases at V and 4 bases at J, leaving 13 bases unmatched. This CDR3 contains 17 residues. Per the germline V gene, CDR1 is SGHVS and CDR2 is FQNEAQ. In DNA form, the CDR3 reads TGTGCCAGCAGCATGGTCCCAGGGCTAGCGGGAGGTTACGAGCAGTACTTC. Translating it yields CASSMVPGLAGGYEQYF.

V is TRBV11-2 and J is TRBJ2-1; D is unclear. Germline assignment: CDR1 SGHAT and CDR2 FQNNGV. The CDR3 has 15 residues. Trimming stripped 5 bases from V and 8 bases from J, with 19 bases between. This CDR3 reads CASSLHLAQPDEQFF. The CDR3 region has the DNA TGTGCCAGCAGCCTCCACTTGGCCCAGCCGGATGAGCAGTTCTTC.

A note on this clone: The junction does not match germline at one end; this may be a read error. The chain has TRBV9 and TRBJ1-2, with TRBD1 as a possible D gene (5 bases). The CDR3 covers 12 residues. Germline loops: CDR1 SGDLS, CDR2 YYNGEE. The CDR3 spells CASSTGSDVTDF. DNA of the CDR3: TGTGCCAGCAGCACAGGTTCGGACGTCACCGACTTC. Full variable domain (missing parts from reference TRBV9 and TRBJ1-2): DSGVTQTPKHLITATGQRVTLRCSPRSGDLSVYWYQQSLDQGLQFLIQYYNGEERAKGNILERFSAQQFPDLHSELNLSSLELGDSALYFCASSTGSDVTDFGSGTRLTVV.

The CDR3 DNA is TGTGCCAGCAGTCCAGCGGACAGACTGAATTCACCCCTCCACTTT. As protein: CASSPADRLNSPLHF. This chain links TRBV28 with TRBJ1-6; the D gene is possibly TRBD1 (6 bases). The CDR3 length is 15 residues. Trimming removed 5 bases from V and 7 bases from J, with 15 bases in between. In germline, CDR1 is MDHEN, CDR2 SYDVKM.

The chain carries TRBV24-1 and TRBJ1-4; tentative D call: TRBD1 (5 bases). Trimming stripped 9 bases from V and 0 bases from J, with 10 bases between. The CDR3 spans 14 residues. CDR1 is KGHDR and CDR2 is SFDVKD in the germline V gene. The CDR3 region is CATGGDATNEKLFF. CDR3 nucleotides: TGTGCCACCGGGGGGGATGCAACTAATGAAAAACTGTTTTTT.

For the CDR3, the DNA is TGTGCCAGCAGCCATGGACAGGCAGGCACCGGGGAGCTGTTTTTT. This codes for CASSHGQAGTGELFF. The V call is TRBV3-1 (or the pseudogene TRBV3-2), the J call TRBJ2-2; 7 positions agree with TRBD1. Germline values: CDR1 LGHDT, CDR2 YNNKEL (reference sequence). The V gene end was trimmed by 3 bases and the J gene end by 4 bases; junction bases not matched to a gene: 5. CDR3 length: 15 residues.

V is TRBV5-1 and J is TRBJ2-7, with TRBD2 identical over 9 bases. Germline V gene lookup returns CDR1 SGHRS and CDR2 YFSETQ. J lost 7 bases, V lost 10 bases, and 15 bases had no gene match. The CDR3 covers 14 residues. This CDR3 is CAGPPASGDQEQYF. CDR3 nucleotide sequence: TGCGCCGGCCCCCCGGCTAGCGGGGACCAGGAGCAGTACTTC.

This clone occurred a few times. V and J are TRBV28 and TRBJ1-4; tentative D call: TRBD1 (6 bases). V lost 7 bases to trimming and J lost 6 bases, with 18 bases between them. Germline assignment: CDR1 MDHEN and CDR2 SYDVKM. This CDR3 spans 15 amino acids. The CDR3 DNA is TGTGCCAGCACACCGGTGGACAGATCTTATGAAAAACTGTTTTTT. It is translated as CASTPVDRSYEKLFF.

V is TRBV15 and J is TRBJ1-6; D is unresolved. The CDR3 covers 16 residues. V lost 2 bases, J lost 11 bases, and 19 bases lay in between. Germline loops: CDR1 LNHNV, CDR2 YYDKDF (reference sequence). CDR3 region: CATSRTGPASPAPLHF. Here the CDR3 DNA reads TGTGCCACCAGCAGAACCGGACCGGCCAGTCCCGCACCCCTCCACTTT.

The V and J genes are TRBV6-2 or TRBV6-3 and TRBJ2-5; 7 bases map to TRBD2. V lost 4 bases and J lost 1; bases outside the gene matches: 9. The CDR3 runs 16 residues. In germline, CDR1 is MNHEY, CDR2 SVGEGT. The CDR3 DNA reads TGTGCCAGCAGTTCCACACTACTAGCGCGCCAAGAGACCCAGTACTTC. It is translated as CASSSTLLARQETQYF.

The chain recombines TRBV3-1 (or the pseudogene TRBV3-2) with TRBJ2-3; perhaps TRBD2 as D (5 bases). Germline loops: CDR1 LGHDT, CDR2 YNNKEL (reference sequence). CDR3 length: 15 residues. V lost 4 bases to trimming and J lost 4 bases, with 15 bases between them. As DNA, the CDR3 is TGTGCCAGCAGCCGCCAGGCGGGTAACGCAGATACGCAGTATTTT. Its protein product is CASSRQAGNADTQYF.

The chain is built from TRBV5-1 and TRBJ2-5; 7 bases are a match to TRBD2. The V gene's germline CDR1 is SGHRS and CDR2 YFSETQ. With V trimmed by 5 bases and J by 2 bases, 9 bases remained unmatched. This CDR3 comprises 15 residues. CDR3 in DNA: TGCGCCAGCAGACGCGATAGCGGGCCACAAGAGACCCAGTACTTC. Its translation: CASRRDSGPQETQYF.

The CDR3 nucleotides are TGTGCCAGCAGCCGACCGGGACAGGGGAGTTGGGAGCAGTTCTTC. This codes for CASSRPGQGSWEQFF. V and J are TRBV11-2 and TRBJ2-1, with TRBD1 matching over 10 bases. There are 15 residues in the CDR3. V lost 5 bases to trimming and J lost 10 bases; unmatched junction nucleotides: 11. Per germline, CDR1 SGHAT and CDR2 FQNNGV. Full variable domain (missing parts from reference TRBV11-2 and TRBJ2-1): EAGVAQSPRYKIIEKRQSVAFWCNPISGHATLYWYQQILGQGPKLLIQFQNNGVVDDSQLPKDRFSAERLKGVDSTLKIQPAKLEDSAVYLCASSRPGQGSWEQFFGPGTRLTVL.

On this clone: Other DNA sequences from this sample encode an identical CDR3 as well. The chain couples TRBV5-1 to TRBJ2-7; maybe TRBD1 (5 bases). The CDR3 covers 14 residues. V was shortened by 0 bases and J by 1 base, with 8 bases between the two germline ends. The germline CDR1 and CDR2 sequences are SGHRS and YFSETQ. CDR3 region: CASSLAGSSYEQYF. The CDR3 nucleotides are TGCGCCAGCAGCTTGGCAGGGTCGTCCTACGAGCAGTACTTC.

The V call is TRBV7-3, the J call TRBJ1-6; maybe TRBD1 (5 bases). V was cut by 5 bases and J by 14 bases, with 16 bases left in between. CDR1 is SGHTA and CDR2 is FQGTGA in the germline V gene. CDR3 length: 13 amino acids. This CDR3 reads CASSPSLRGSLHF. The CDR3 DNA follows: TGTGCCAGCAGCCCCTCCCTTCGGGGGTCCCTCCACTTT.

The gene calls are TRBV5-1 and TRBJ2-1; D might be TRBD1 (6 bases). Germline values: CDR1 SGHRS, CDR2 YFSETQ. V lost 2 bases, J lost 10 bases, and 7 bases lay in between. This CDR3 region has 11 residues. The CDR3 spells CASSLQGEQFF. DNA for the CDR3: TGCGCCAGCAGCTTACAGGGAGAGCAGTTCTTC.

The CDR3 DNA is TGTGCCAGCAGCTTGGCGGTGCGGGGGGCGGACGAGCAGTACTTC. It specifies CASSLAVRGADEQYF. V gene TRBV5-4 combines with J gene TRBJ2-7, with 8 positions matching TRBD2. Trimming took 0 bases from V and 5 from J; bases not matched to a gene: 7. The germline CDR1 and CDR2 sequences are SGHNT and YYREEE (reference sequence). This CDR3 is 15 amino acids long.

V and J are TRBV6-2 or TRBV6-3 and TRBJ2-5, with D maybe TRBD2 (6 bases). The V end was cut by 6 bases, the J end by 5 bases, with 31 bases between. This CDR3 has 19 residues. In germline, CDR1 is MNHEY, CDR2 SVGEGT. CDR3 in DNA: TGTGCCAGCAGCCCTTCCCGGAGTAGGGGCGGGGTCTACCCTGAGACCCAGTACTTC. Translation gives CASSPSRSRGGVYPETQYF.

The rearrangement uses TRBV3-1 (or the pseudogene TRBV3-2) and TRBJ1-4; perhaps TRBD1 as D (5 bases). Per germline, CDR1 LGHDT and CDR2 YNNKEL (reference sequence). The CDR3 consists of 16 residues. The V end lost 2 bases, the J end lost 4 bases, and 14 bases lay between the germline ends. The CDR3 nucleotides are TGTGCCAGCAGCCAAAAAGGCCGGGGGGGTAATGAAAAACTGTTTTTT. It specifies CASSQKGRGGNEKLFF.

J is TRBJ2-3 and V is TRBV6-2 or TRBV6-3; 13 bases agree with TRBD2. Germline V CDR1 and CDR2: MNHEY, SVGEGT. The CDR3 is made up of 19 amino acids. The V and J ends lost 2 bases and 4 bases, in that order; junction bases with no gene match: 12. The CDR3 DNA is TGTGCCAGCAGTTACACTTGGACTAGCGGGAGCCTTGCGGCAGATACGCAGTATTTT. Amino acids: CASSYTWTSGSLAADTQYF.